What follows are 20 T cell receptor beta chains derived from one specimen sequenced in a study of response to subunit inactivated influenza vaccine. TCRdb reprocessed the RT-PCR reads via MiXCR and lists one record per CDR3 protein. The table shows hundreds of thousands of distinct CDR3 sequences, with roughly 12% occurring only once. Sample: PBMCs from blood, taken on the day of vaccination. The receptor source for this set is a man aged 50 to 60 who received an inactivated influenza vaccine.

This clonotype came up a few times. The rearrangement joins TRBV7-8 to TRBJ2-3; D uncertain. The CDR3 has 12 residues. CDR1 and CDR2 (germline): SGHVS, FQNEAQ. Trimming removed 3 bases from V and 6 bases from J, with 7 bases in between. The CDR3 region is CASSFAMDTQYF. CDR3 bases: TGTGCCAGCAGCTTCGCGATGGATACGCAGTATTTT.

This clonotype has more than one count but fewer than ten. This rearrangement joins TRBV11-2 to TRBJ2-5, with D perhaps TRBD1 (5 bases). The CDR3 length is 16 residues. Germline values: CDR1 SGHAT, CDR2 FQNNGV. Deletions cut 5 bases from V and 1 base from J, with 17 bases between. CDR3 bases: TGTGCCAGCAGCACACACCGAACAGGCTTCCAAGAGACCCAGTACTTC. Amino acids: CASSTHRTGFQETQYF.

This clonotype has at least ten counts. In DNA, the CDR3 is TGCAGCGTTGTAGAACCGACGACCGCCGAGCAGTACTTC. The encoded protein is CSVVEPTTAEQYF. V is TRBV29-1 and J is TRBJ2-7; D gene ambiguous. Germline CDR1 SQVTM, CDR2 ANQGSEA. The CDR3 consists of 13 residues. Trimming stripped 4 bases from V and 6 bases from J, with 16 bases between.

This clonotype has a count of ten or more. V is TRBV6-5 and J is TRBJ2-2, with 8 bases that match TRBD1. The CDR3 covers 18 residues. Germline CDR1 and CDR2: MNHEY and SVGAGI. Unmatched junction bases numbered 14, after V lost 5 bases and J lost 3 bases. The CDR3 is CASSHRPGGPPHTGELFF. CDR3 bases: TGTGCCAGCAGTCACCGACCAGGGGGCCCCCCTCACACCGGGGAGCTGTTTTTT.

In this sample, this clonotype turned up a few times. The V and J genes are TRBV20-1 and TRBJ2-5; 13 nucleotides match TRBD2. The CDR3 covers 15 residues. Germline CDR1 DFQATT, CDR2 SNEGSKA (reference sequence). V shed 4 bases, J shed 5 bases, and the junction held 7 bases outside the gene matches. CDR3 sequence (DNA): TGCAGTGCTACTTCCGGACTAGCGGGAGATGAGACCCAGTACTTC. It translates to CSATSGLAGDETQYF.

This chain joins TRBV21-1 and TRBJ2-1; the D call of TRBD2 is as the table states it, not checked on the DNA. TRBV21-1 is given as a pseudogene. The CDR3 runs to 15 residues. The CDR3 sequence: CASSNFCGTNNEQFF. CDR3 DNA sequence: TGTGCCAGCAGCAACTTTTGCGGAACTAACAATGAGCAGTTCTTC.

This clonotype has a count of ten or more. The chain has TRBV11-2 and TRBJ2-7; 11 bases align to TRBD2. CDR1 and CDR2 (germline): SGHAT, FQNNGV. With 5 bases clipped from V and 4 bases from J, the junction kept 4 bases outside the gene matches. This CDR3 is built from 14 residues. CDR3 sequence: CASSPGLAVYEQYF. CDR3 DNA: TGTGCCAGCAGCCCGGGACTAGCGGTGTACGAGCAGTACTTC.

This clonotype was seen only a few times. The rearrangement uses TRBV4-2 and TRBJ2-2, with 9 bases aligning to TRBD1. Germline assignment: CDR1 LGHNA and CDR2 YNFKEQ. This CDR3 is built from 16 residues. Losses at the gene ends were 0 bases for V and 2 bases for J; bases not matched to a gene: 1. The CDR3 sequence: CASSQETGGNTGELFF. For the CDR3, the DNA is TGTGCCAGCAGCCAAGAAACAGGGGGCAACACCGGGGAGCTGTTTTTT.

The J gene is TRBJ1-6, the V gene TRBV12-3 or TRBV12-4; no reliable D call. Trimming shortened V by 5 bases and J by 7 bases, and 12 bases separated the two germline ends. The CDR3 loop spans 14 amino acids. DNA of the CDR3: TGTGCCAGCAGTCCCCGCGAGGCGAATTCACCCCTCCACTTT. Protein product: CASSPREANSPLHF.

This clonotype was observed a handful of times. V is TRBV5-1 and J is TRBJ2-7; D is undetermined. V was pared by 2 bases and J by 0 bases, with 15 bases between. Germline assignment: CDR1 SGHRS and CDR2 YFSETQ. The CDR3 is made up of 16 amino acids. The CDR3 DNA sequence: TGCGCCAGCAGCTTCATGTCCGGAACAAGCTCCTACGAGCAGTACTTC. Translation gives CASSFMSGTSSYEQYF.

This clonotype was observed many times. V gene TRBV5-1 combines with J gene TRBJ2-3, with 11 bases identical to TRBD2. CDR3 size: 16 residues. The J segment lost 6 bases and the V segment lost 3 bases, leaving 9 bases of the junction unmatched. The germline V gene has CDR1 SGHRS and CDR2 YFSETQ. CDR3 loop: CASSSLAGGTKDTQYF. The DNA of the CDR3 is TGCGCCAGCAGCTCCCTAGCGGGAGGTACGAAGGATACGCAGTATTTT.

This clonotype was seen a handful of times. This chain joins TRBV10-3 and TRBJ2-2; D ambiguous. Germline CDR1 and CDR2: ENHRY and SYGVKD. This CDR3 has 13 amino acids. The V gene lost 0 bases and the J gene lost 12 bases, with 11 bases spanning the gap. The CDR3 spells CAISESSIPQLFF. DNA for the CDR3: TGTGCCATCAGTGAGTCGAGCATACCACAGCTGTTTTTT.

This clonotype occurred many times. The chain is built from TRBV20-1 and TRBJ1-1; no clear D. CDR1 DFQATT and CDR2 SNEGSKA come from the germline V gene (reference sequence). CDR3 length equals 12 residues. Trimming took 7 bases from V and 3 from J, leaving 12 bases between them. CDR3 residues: CSESGPDTEAFF. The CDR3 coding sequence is TGCAGTGAGTCAGGTCCGGACACTGAAGCTTTCTTT.

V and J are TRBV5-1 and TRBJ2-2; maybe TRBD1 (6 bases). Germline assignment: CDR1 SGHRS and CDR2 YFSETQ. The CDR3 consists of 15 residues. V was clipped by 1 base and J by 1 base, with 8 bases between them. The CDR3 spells CASSLSGENTGELFF. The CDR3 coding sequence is TGCGCCAGCAGCTTGTCAGGGGAGAACACCGGGGAGCTGTTTTTT.

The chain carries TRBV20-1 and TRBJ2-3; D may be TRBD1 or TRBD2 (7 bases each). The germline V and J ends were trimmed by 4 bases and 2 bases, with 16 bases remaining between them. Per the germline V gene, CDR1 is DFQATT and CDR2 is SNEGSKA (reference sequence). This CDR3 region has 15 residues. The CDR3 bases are TGCAGTGCTACTCCATCAGGGGGGGCCACAGATACGCAGTATTTT. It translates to CSATPSGGATDTQYF.

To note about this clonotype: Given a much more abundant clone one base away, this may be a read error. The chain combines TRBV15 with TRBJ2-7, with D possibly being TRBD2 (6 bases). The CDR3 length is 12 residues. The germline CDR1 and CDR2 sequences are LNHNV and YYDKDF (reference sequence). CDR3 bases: TGTGCCGCCAGTAGCGGACCCAGCGAGCAGTACTTC. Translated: CAASSGPSEQYF.

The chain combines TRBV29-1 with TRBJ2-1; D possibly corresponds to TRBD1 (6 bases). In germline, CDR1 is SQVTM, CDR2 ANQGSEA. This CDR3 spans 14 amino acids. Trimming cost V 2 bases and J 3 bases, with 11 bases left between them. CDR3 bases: TGCAGCGTTGAATCGAGGACAGACTACAATGAGCAGTTCTTC. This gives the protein CSVESRTDYNEQFF.

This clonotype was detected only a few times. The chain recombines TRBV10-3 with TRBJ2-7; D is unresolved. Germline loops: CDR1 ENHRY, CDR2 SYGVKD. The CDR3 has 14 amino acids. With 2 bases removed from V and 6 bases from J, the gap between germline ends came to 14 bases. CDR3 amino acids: CAISEAGEMGEQYF. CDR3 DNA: TGTGCCATCAGTGAGGCTGGGGAAATGGGCGAGCAGTACTTC.

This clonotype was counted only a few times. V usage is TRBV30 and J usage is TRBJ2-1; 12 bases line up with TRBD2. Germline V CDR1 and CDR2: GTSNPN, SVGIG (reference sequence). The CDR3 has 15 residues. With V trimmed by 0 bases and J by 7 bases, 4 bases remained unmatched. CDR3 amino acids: CAWSVLAGGGNEQFF. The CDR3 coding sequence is TGTGCCTGGAGTGTACTAGCGGGGGGAGGGAATGAGCAGTTCTTC.

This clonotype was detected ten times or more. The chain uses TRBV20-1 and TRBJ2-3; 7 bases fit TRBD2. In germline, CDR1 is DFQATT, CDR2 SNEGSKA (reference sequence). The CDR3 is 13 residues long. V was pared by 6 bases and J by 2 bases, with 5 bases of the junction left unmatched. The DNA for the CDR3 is TGCAGTGCGCTAGCGGTTAACACAGATACGCAGTATTTT. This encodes CSALAVNTDTQYF.